These 20 T cell receptor beta chains came from one sample sequenced in a study of blood T cells in healthy people across ages. Primed by a sample-barcoded 5' primer and a J-beta primer mix, a second PCR proceeded for roughly 7 to 12 cycles. TCRdb reprocessed the 5' RACE reads with MiXCR, giving one entry per CDR3 protein. The sample shows 1,500,000 or so distinct CDR3 sequences, approximately 39% of them seen only once. Sequences were obtained from blood. These receptors were collected from a woman between 18 and 29 years old in good health.

The V gene is TRBV25-1, the J gene TRBJ2-7; 11 nucleotides match TRBD1. The CDR3 extends over 16 amino acids. With V trimmed by 6 bases and J by 3 bases, 10 bases remained unmatched. Germline CDR1 is MGHDK and CDR2 is SYGVNS. DNA of the CDR3: TGTGCCAGCAGCGATAGAGGGGACAGGGGGAACTACGAGCAGTACTTC. Its translation: CASSDRGDRGNYEQYF.

This chain links TRBV10-2 with TRBJ1-3; 12 bases align to TRBD1. Losses at the gene ends were 8 bases for V and 1 base for J; bases not matched to a gene: 12. CDR3 length: 18 amino acids. Germline V gene lookup returns CDR1 WSHSY and CDR2 SAAADI. CDR3 bases: TGCGCCAGCCGTGCCGGGACAGGGGGCGCTGAGTCTGGAAACACCATATATTTT. Its translation is CASRAGTGGAESGNTIYF.

This clonotype was recorded a few times. This chain uses TRBV15 with TRBJ1-5; D remains unclear. The V end was cut by 0 bases, the J end by 6 bases, with 15 bases between. CDR3 length: 16 amino acids. Germline CDR1 is LNHNV and CDR2 is YYDKDF (reference sequence). The CDR3 spells CATSRDWAVLRQPQHF. CDR3 nucleotide sequence: TGTGCCACCAGCAGAGATTGGGCGGTTCTCCGTCAGCCCCAGCATTTT.

In its sample, this clonotype was seen a few times. This rearrangement joins TRBV7-9 to TRBJ2-1, with 8 nucleotides matching TRBD2. The ends lost 11 bases at V and 5 bases at J; junction bases unmatched: 11. CDR1 is SEHNR and CDR2 is FQNEAQ in the germline V gene (reference sequence). The CDR3 has 14 residues. CDR3 in DNA: TGTGCCGGAAAAGGGCGGGAGGTACACAATGAGCAGTTCTTC. Translated: CAGKGREVHNEQFF.

This rearrangement joins TRBV6-5 to TRBJ2-7, with D perhaps matching TRBD2 (5 bases). Germline V CDR1 and CDR2: MNHEY, SVGAGI. CDR3 length: 14 residues. V was clipped by 4 bases and J by 7 bases, with 17 bases between them. The CDR3 sequence is CASSSGLTSREQYF. The CDR3 DNA is TGTGCCAGCAGTTCAGGACTTACATCGCGGGAGCAGTACTTC.

V gene TRBV12-3 or TRBV12-4 combines with J gene TRBJ2-7, with 8 bases matching TRBD1. The CDR3 loop spans 14 amino acids. Losses at the gene ends were 6 bases for V and 2 bases for J; bases not matched to a gene: 6. CDR3 residues: CASSWTGITYEQYF. The CDR3 nucleotides read TGTGCCAGCAGCTGGACAGGGATCACCTACGAGCAGTACTTC.

This clonotype was found once. This may come from a read error, since a much larger clone is one base off. This chain connects TRBV7-2 to TRBJ2-3; 7 nucleotides line up with TRBD2. Germline V gene lookup returns CDR1 SGHTA and CDR2 FQGNSA. The CDR3 sequence is 16 residues long. This chain's CDR3 is CVSSPWASGVTDTQYF. CDR3 nucleotide sequence: TGTGTCAGCAGCCCCTGGGCTAGCGGTGTCACAGATACGCAGTATTTT.

This clonotype was detected only a few times. The gene calls are TRBV7-9 and TRBJ2-5; TRBD1 agrees at 7 bases. This CDR3 spans 14 amino acids. The J segment lost 4 bases and the V segment lost 5 bases, leaving 7 bases of the junction unmatched. CDR1 SEHNR and CDR2 FQNEAQ come from the germline V gene (reference sequence). CDR3 protein: CASSGYRGRETQYF. In nucleotides, the CDR3 is TGTGCCAGCAGCGGATACAGGGGACGAGAGACCCAGTACTTC.

The chain couples TRBV27 to TRBJ1-2, with D maybe TRBD1 (6 bases). V was cut by 11 bases and J by 7 bases, with 14 bases left in between. The CDR3 runs 11 residues. The germline gives CDR1 MNHEY, CDR2 SMNVEV (reference sequence). CDR3 in amino acids: CASKGVSGYTF. The CDR3 DNA reads as TGTGCCTCAAAGGGGGTCTCTGGCTACACCTTC.

The chain carries TRBV4-1 and TRBJ1-2; no reliable D call. The CDR3 is 16 amino acids. Trimming cost V 0 bases and J 3 bases, with 14 bases left between them. Germline assignment: CDR1 MGHRA and CDR2 YSYEKL. The CDR3 is CASSQDLRLIDYGYTF. In DNA form, the CDR3 reads TGCGCCAGCAGCCAAGATCTGCGGCTGATCGACTATGGCTACACCTTC.

The chain carries TRBV28 and TRBJ2-2; 7 positions agree with TRBD2. Trimming removed 3 bases from V and 7 bases from J; junction bases left unmatched: 5. Germline CDR1 reads MDHEN; CDR2 reads SYDVKM. The CDR3 loop spans 14 amino acids. The CDR3, as DNA: TGTGCCAGCAGTTTGGTCCTAGCGGTCGGGGAGCTGTTTTTT. Amino acids: CASSLVLAVGELFF.

This clonotype was detected only a few times. The chain employs TRBV27 and TRBJ1-5; TRBD1 agrees at 8 bases. V trimming: 4 bases; J trimming: 4 bases; junction bases outside the gene matches: 6. The CDR3 consists of 15 residues. Germline V gene lookup returns CDR1 MNHEY and CDR2 SMNVEV (reference sequence). The CDR3 is CASSSGQGWNQPQHF. DNA of the CDR3: TGTGCCAGCAGTTCCGGACAGGGTTGGAATCAGCCCCAGCATTTT.

In this sample, this clonotype turned up many times. V and J are TRBV29-1 and TRBJ2-7, with 9 bases lining up with TRBD1. Germline values: CDR1 SQVTM, CDR2 ANQGSEA. The CDR3 is 14 amino acids. V lost 8 bases, J lost 2 bases, and 10 bases stayed unmatched. The CDR3, as DNA: TGCAGCCCAACCGGGACAGGGCCTACCTACGAGCAGTACTTC. Translated: CSPTGTGPTYEQYF.

V is TRBV7-2 and J is TRBJ2-1; 8 nucleotides agree with TRBD2. V dropped 7 bases and J dropped 0; count of bases not matched to a gene: 8. Germline values: CDR1 SGHTA, CDR2 FQGNSA. This CDR3 has 16 amino acids. DNA for the CDR3: TGTGCCAGCAAAAACACCGGGACTAGCTCCTACAATGAGCAGTTCTTC. Translation gives CASKNTGTSSYNEQFF. Using reference TRBV7-2 and TRBJ2-1 for the parts outside the CDR3, the full variable domain is GAGVSQSPSNKVTEKGKDVELRCDPISGHTALYWYRQSLGQGLEFLIYFQGNSAPDKSGLPSDRFSAERTGGSVSTLTIQRTQQEDSAVYLCASKNTGTSSYNEQFFGPGTRLTVL.

This chain joins TRBV20-1 and TRBJ2-4; D gene uncertain. The J call may be incorrect, as the DNA end agrees better with TRBJ2-7. Germline V gives CDR1 DFQATT, CDR2 SNEGSKA (reference sequence). The CDR3 extends over 13 amino acids. The CDR3 loop reads CSAPLGQHYEQYF. The CDR3 nucleotides read TGCAGTGCTCCCCTTGGGCAGCATTACGAGCAGTACTTC.

This clonotype was recorded at least ten times. The chain has TRBV20-1 and TRBJ2-1, with D possibly TRBD2 on 6 matching bases. Germline V gene data show CDR1 as DFQATT and CDR2 as SNEGSKA (reference sequence). This CDR3 region has 12 residues. Trimming shortened V by 6 bases and J by 8 bases, and 14 bases separated the two germline ends. As DNA, the CDR3 is TGCAGTGCCGCTAGCGATTTCGATGAGCAGTTCTTC. As protein: CSAASDFDEQFF.

This sequence joins TRBV15 and TRBJ1-4; maybe TRBD1 (5 bases). V dropped 0 bases and J dropped 5 bases, with 10 bases sitting between them. The CDR3 loop spans 15 amino acids. The germline gives CDR1 LNHNV, CDR2 YYDKDF (reference sequence). The CDR3 region is CATSRERQGNEKLFF. The CDR3 nucleotides are TGTGCCACCAGCAGAGAGAGGCAGGGAAATGAAAAACTGTTTTTT.

This clonotype has just a few counts. CDR3 residues: CASSPRGTAYEQYF. The CDR3 DNA follows: TGTGCCAGCAGCCCACGCGGGACAGCTTACGAGCAGTACTTC. The rearrangement uses TRBV7-2 and TRBJ2-7; possibly TRBD1 for D (7 bases). The CDR3 length is 14 residues. CDR1 is SGHTA, CDR2 FQGNSA, per germline. Trimming stripped 5 bases from V and 4 bases from J, with 15 bases between.

The chain joins TRBV12-3 or TRBV12-4 to TRBJ2-5; perhaps TRBD1 as D (6 bases). The J call may be in error: the DNA end matches TRBJ2-4 better. This CDR3 region has 13 residues. The CDR3 protein is CASSCGTKNIQYF. In nucleotides, the CDR3 is TGTGCCAGCAGTTGTGGGACAAAAAACATTCAGTACTTC.

The genes are TRBV9 and TRBJ2-7, with TRBD2 matching 8 bases. In germline, CDR1 is SGDLS, CDR2 YYNGEE. The CDR3 runs 14 residues. Losses at the gene ends were 4 bases for V and 5 bases for J; bases not matched to a gene: 8. CDR3 in amino acids: CASSRSGGPNEQYF. CDR3 sequence (DNA): TGTGCCAGCAGCAGGTCGGGGGGGCCGAACGAGCAGTACTTC.